This record looks at one TCR beta chain sequence and its context. This entry is derived from a study of shared clonotypes between healthy human individuals. Germline V gene data show CDR1 as MDHEN and CDR2 as SYDVKM. CDR3 length: 16 amino acids. The V and J ends lost 5 bases and 0 bases respectively, with 16 bases between them. Naive CD8 cells, CD45RO-negative and positively selected for CCR7, excluded terminally differentiated effector memory CD45RA+ cells. Sorted-subset replicate PCR reactions contained 150 to 200 ng DNA, corresponding to tens of thousands of T cell genomes. Profiled with immunoSEQ multiplex PCR; TCRdb holds only in-frame clones, not every one. The table lists about 2 million clones, roughly 95% of them singletons.

The sequencing sample was made of naive CD8+ T cells sorted from blood. The gene calls are TRBV28 and TRBJ1-1; the D gene is possibly TRBD1 (5 bases). The receptor's source is a man aged 18 to 29 in good health. CDR3 bases: TGTGCCAGCAGTCCCCTCACGGCGGGGGTGAACACTGAAGCTTTCTTT. Residues: CASSPLTAGVNTEAFF.